This TCR beta chain was sequenced during a study of OX40 agonist ivuxolimab in advanced cancers. CDR1 is SEHNR and CDR2 is FQNEAQ in the germline V gene (reference sequence). Trimming removed 4 bases at V and 5 bases at J, with 15 bases between. The CDR3 runs to 16 residues. The data were produced by immunoSEQ multiplex PCR, yet TCRdb's version contains in-frame clones alone and is incomplete. The data show tens of thousands of clones, with less than 90% seen just once and about 0.65% held by the top ten. Study observations and caveats: The study found that CD8+ T cells averaged more expanded clones than CD4+.

Systemic immunosuppression or a history of autoimmune disease excluded patients. Notes on this clone: The target antigen is unknown.

This receptor was taken from an adult with an advanced solid tumor such as melanoma, head and neck, liver or kidney cancer. The gene calls are TRBV7-9 and TRBJ1-6; TRBD1 is a possible D gene (6 bases). The source material was CD4+ or CD8+ T cells sorted from blood, sampled in a trial of the OX40 agonist ivuxolimab. The DNA for the CDR3 is TGTGCCAGCAGCTCTGTGACAGGCATTAATAATTCACCCCTCCACTTT. Translating gives CASSSVTGINNSPLHF.